Sequencing of this TCR beta chain was carried out in a study of blood T cells in healthy people across ages. A remark on this clonotype: This may be a read error, as it is one base from a much larger clone.

This CDR3 has 18 amino acids. Germline values: CDR1 MRHNA, CDR2 SNTAGT. A sample-barcoded 5' primer and a J-beta primer mix were used in a second PCR of roughly 7 to 11 cycles. Each CDR3 protein gets one entry after TCRdb re-called the 5' RACE reads with MiXCR. Among 600,000 to 800,000 distinct CDR3 sequences listed, about 50% were seen once. The sequence came from a woman of 80 years or more in good health. Sequenced input: blood. V and J are TRBV6-4 and TRBJ2-1; D not certain. The J call is doubtful: the DNA matches TRBJ2-7 better. The DNA for the CDR3 is TGTGCCAGCAGTGACGGGCGATCAGGTCCCTCGTTATACAATGAGCAGTACTTC. It yields the protein CASSDGRSGPSLYNEQYF.